This entry lists 27 T cell receptor beta chains sequenced from one sample in a study of T cells in Graves' hyperthyroidism and ophthalmopathy. Amplified TCR beta CDR3 regions came from RNA transcripts. When the TCR CDR3 underwent first-round RT-PCR, the HTBI primer set was used. TCRdb reprocessed the multiplex PCR reads via MiXCR and lists one record per CDR3 protein. In the table there are about 660,000 distinct CDR3 sequences, 45% of which are singletons. Source material: peripheral blood or thyroid tissue (not recorded which). The receptor set was obtained from an adult man with Graves' disease, either hyperthyroidism or ophthalmopathy (not recorded which).

J is TRBJ2-7 and V is TRBV10-3, with D tentatively TRBD2 (6 bases). CDR3 length: 13 amino acids. The V end was cut by 3 bases, the J end by 6 bases, with 12 bases between. In germline, CDR1 is ENHRY, CDR2 SYGVKD. CDR3 nucleotides: TGTGCCATCAGTGAAACGGGACTCCTCGAGCAGTACTTC. This translates into CAISETGLLEQYF.

This chain joins TRBV7-6 and TRBJ1-2; unclear D gene. V lost 8 bases and J lost 5, with 15 bases in between. The CDR3 length is 13 residues. Germline CDR1 is SGHVS and CDR2 is FNYEAQ. The CDR3 DNA follows: TGTGCCAGCTCACCTTCGGTGAATTATGGCTACACCTTC. Translation: CASSPSVNYGYTF.

V and J are TRBV20-1 and TRBJ1-1; D is undetermined. The germline V and J ends were trimmed by 3 bases and 2 bases, with 10 bases remaining between them. CDR1 and CDR2 from the germline V gene are DFQATT and SNEGSKA (reference sequence). CDR3 size: 13 residues. The CDR3 DNA reads TGCAGTGCTAGGACGGAGATCAACACTGAAGCTTTCTTT. Protein sequence: CSARTEINTEAFF.

V gene TRBV29-1 combines with J gene TRBJ2-5, with 7 bases that match TRBD2. Germline loops: CDR1 SQVTM, CDR2 ANQGSEA. V dropped 3 bases and J dropped 0; count of bases not matched to a gene: 4. The CDR3 loop spans 14 amino acids. Written as DNA, the CDR3 is TGCAGCGTTGAGGCGGGAGAGTACCAAGAGACCCAGTACTTC. Translation: CSVEAGEYQETQYF.

The chain employs TRBV6-5 and TRBJ1-1, with D perhaps matching TRBD1 (5 bases). Trimming removed 7 bases from V and 0 bases from J, with 9 bases in between. The V gene's germline CDR1 is MNHEY and CDR2 SVGAGI. CDR3 length: 13 amino acids. The CDR3 DNA reads TGTGCCAGCAAAGACAGCCTGAACACTGAAGCTTTCTTT. Its translation is CASKDSLNTEAFF.

The sample holds many counts of this clonotype. This chain joins TRBV29-1 and TRBJ1-2; D is ambiguous. V dropped 3 bases and J dropped 0 bases, with 11 bases sitting between them. CDR1 and CDR2 from the germline V gene are SQVTM and ANQGSEA. The CDR3 is 14 residues long. The CDR3 bases are TGCAGCGTTGACGCCGACGGGGCTAACTATGGCTACACCTTC. Amino acid sequence: CSVDADGANYGYTF.

Comment on this clonotype: At one of its ends the junction is not consistent with the germline gene, which may arise from a read error. The V call is TRBV19, the J call TRBJ2-7, with 13 bases identical to TRBD2. The germline gives CDR1 LNHDA, CDR2 SQIVND (reference sequence). This CDR3 region has 16 residues. The CDR3 DNA follows: TGTGCCAGTAGCCAGACTAGCGGGAGGATCGCCGGGGAGCTGTACTTC. Translated: CASSQTSGRIAGELYF.

The rearrangement uses TRBV20-1 and TRBJ1-6; no definite D call. V was cut by 1 base and J by 0 bases, with 7 bases left in between. CDR3 size: 15 residues. CDR1 is DFQATT, CDR2 SNEGSKA, per germline (reference sequence). Here the CDR3 reads CSARGRSSYNSPLHF. The CDR3 coding sequence is TGCAGTGCTAGAGGACGGAGCTCCTATAATTCACCCCTCCACTTT.

The chain has TRBV7-2 and TRBJ2-7, with 10 nucleotides matching TRBD2. Germline values: CDR1 SGHTA, CDR2 FQGNSA. V was clipped by 3 bases and J by 6 bases; unmatched bases: 8. The CDR3 has 15 residues. CDR3 sequence: CASSFQRGGSAEQYF. CDR3 coding DNA: TGTGCCAGCAGCTTTCAGCGGGGGGGCAGCGCCGAGCAGTACTTC.

This clonotype has more than one count but fewer than ten. This chain links TRBV19 with TRBJ1-5, with a tentative D call TRBD1 (5 bases). CDR3 length: 16 amino acids. V dropped 2 bases and J dropped 7 bases, with 18 bases sitting between them. Looked up from germline, CDR1 is LNHDA and CDR2 is SQIVND (reference sequence). The CDR3 sequence is CASSIQEGAGRQPQHF. CDR3 DNA sequence: TGTGCCAGTAGTATACAGGAGGGAGCGGGACGGCAGCCCCAGCATTTT. Supplemented by reference TRBV19 and TRBJ1-5, the full variable domain reads DGGITQSPKYLFRKEGQNVTLSCEQNLNHDAMYWYRQDPGQGLRLIYYSQIVNDFQKGDIAEGYSVSREKKESFPLTVTSAQKNPTAFYLCASSIQEGAGRQPQHFGDGTRLSIL.

This clonotype was seen many times. The gene calls are TRBV20-1 and TRBJ2-5, with D tentatively TRBD2 (5 bases). The CDR3 spans 13 residues. Between the trimmed V and J ends, which lost 1 base and 3 bases, there was a span of 9 bases. Looked up from germline, CDR1 is DFQATT and CDR2 is SNEGSKA (reference sequence). The DNA of the CDR3 is TGCAGTGCTAGAGGGACTGCGAAAGAGACCCAGTACTTC. Its translation: CSARGTAKETQYF.

The chain recombines TRBV6-5 with TRBJ2-7, with D maybe TRBD1 (6 bases). Trimming took 5 bases from V and 0 from J, leaving 11 bases between them. The CDR3 totals 14 residues. Germline V lookup: CDR1 MNHEY, CDR2 SVGAGI. CDR3 residues: CASSSYRDSYEQYF. The CDR3 nucleotides read TGTGCCAGCAGTAGCTACAGGGACTCCTACGAGCAGTACTTC.

In this sample, this clonotype turned up once. The J gene is TRBJ1-4, the V gene TRBV20-1, with D uncertain. Germline V gene sequence: CDR1 DFQATT, CDR2 SNEGSKA (reference sequence). Trimming removed 3 bases at V and 5 bases at J, with 10 bases between. The CDR3 runs to 13 residues. The CDR3 loop is CSASSRRNEKLFF. The DNA for the CDR3 is TGCAGTGCTAGTTCCCGACGGAATGAAAAACTGTTTTTT.

For this clonotype: Since no conserved phenylalanine or tryptophan closes the CDR3, a read error is the likely cause. J is TRBJ2-7 and V is TRBV5-1, with TRBD2 identical over 8 bases. With 4 bases clipped from V and 2 bases from J, the junction kept 2 bases outside the gene matches. Per germline, CDR1 SGHRS and CDR2 YFSETQ. The CDR3 is 13 residues long. The CDR3 DNA reads as TGCGCCAGCAGCCCGGGGGGGGCCTACGAGCAGTACCTC. Its translation: CASSPGGAYEQYL.

The rearrangement links TRBV2 to TRBJ1-1; tentative D call: TRBD1 (5 bases). Looked up from germline, CDR1 is SNHLY and CDR2 is FYNNEI. The CDR3 is 12 residues long. Trimming removed 6 bases from V and 14 bases from J, with 19 bases in between. CDR3 amino acids: CASSRPGPHVFF. The CDR3, as DNA: TGTGCCAGCAGCCGTCCGGGACCCCATGTCTTCTTT. Supplemented by reference TRBV2 and TRBJ1-1, the full variable domain reads EPEVTQTPSHQVTQMGQEVILRCVPISNHLYFYWYRQILGQKVEFLVSFYNNEISEKSEIFDDQFSVERPDGSNFTLKIRSTKLEDSAMYFCASSRPGPHVFFGQGTRLTVV.

This clonotype was picked up many times. The CDR3 loop is CASSPSNTGNTIYF. DNA of the CDR3: TGCGCCAGCAGCCCGAGTAATACTGGAAACACCATATATTTT. The chain links TRBV5-1 to TRBJ1-3; D unresolved. V was pared by 4 bases and J by 2 bases, with 10 bases between. The CDR3 contains 14 residues. Germline loops: CDR1 SGHRS, CDR2 YFSETQ.

The CDR3 DNA is TGCAGTGCTAGGAAAACAGGGGCTGAAAAACTGTTTTTT. Translating it yields CSARKTGAEKLFF. The chain is built from TRBV20-1 and TRBJ1-4, with TRBD1 identical over 7 bases. Per the germline V gene, CDR1 is DFQATT and CDR2 is SNEGSKA (reference sequence). The CDR3 consists of 13 residues. The junction had 5 bases not matched to a gene; V was cut back by 3 bases and J by 7 bases.

V and J are TRBV29-1 and TRBJ1-2; TRBD1 agrees at 8 bases. V shed 5 bases and J 4 bases; nucleotides not matched to a gene: 9. Germline CDR1 is SQVTM and CDR2 is ANQGSEA. The CDR3 consists of 14 residues. CDR3 amino acids: CSVQRTGISYGYTF. The CDR3, as DNA: TGCAGCGTTCAGAGGACAGGGATCAGCTATGGCTACACCTTC.

This clonotype was seen repeatedly, ten times or more. The chain recombines TRBV15 with TRBJ1-1; 7 positions match TRBD1. From germline, CDR1 is LNHNV and CDR2 YYDKDF (reference sequence). CDR3 length: 14 residues. V dropped 6 bases and J dropped 0; count of bases not matched to a gene: 4. The CDR3 DNA sequence: TGTGCCACCAGTGCGGACAGGATGAACACTGAAGCTTTCTTT. This sequence encodes CATSADRMNTEAFF.

Comments on this clonotype: A much larger clone differs from this one at a single base, so this may be a read error. This rearrangement joins TRBV9 to TRBJ1-1; the D gene is possibly TRBD1 (5 bases). Germline V lookup: CDR1 SGDLS, CDR2 YYNGEE. The CDR3 runs 14 residues. CDR3 bases: TGTGCCAGCAGCGTAGCGGGCGGAGAGACAGAAGCTCTCTTT. Its translation is CASSVAGGETEALF.

The chain recombines TRBV5-1 with TRBJ2-7; maybe TRBD1 (6 bases). Germline CDR1 and CDR2: SGHRS and YFSETQ. Trimming cost V 3 bases and J 0 bases, with 10 bases left between them. The CDR3 length is 14 residues. CDR3 residues: CASSSGTISYEQYF. The CDR3 DNA sequence: TGCGCCAGCAGCTCCGGGACAATCTCCTACGAGCAGTACTTC.

The table lists this clonotype with many counts. This chain links TRBV2 with TRBJ1-3; D is undetermined. CDR3 size: 15 residues. Trimming took off 5 bases at V and 0 bases at J, with 11 bases between the two ends. Germline CDR1 SNHLY, CDR2 FYNNEI. The CDR3 DNA reads TGTGCCAGCAGTCGACCGGGGAGCTCTGGAAACACCATATATTTT. Its protein product is CASSRPGSSGNTIYF.

This clonotype was found a few times. J is TRBJ1-5 and V is TRBV9, with 7 bases identical to TRBD1. Germline trimming cut 4 bases from V and 4 bases from J; bases unmatched to any gene: 17. In germline, CDR1 is SGDLS, CDR2 YYNGEE. CDR3 length: 18 amino acids. DNA for the CDR3: TGTGCCAGCAGCTTGACAGGGATAAGGTCCAGGATTAATCAGCCCCAGCATTTT. Protein product: CASSLTGIRSRINQPQHF.

Concerning this clonotype: A clone one base away is much larger, so this may be a read error. The J gene is TRBJ1-1, the V gene TRBV29-1; D unresolved. V was shortened by 2 bases and J by 1 base, with 8 bases between the two germline ends. Germline values: CDR1 SQVTM, CDR2 ANQGSEA. The CDR3 runs to 13 residues. Written as DNA, the CDR3 is TGCAGCGTTGAACCAGACCGGAACACTGAAGCTTTCTTT. Its translation: CSVEPDRNTEAFF.

The rearrangement links TRBV7-9 to TRBJ1-2, with no clear D. CDR1 SEHNR and CDR2 FQNEAQ come from the germline V gene (reference sequence). V lost 1 base to trimming and J lost 5 bases, with 14 bases between them. The CDR3 length is 15 residues. CDR3 sequence reads: CASSLVPQAVYGYTF. CDR3 nucleotides: TGTGCCAGCAGCTTAGTTCCGCAAGCAGTTTATGGCTACACCTTC.

This clonotype occurred a few times. The V call is TRBV20-1, the J call TRBJ2-5; the D is unclear. The CDR3 sequence is 15 residues long. The V end lost 0 bases, the J end lost 1 base, and 12 bases lay between the germline ends. CDR1 and CDR2 from the germline V gene are DFQATT and SNEGSKA (reference sequence). This chain's CDR3 is CSAREGLDRQETQYF. For the CDR3, the DNA is TGCAGTGCTAGAGAGGGCCTTGACCGCCAAGAGACCCAGTACTTC.

This rearrangement joins TRBV20-1 to TRBJ1-5; 8 bases map to TRBD1. Germline lookup yields CDR1 DFQATT and CDR2 SNEGSKA (reference sequence). The CDR3 totals 15 residues. Trimming cost V 4 bases and J 3 bases; bases outside gene matches: 8. CDR3 bases: TGCAGTGCTACCCGGACAGGGACAACCAATCAGCCCCAGCATTTT. Protein: CSATRTGTTNQPQHF.